These 7 T cell receptor beta chains originate from one sample sequenced in a study of Tregs in tolerant kidney transplant recipients. Sequenced by immunoSEQ multiplex PCR; TCRdb stores in-frame clones only, minus some. The data show roughly 49,000 clones, more than 80% seen once. Sequencing used Tregs from blood. These receptors all stem from a human donor in good health.

CDR3 coding DNA: TGTGCCAGCAGTTACTCGGGGCGCGGGGCCTACGAGCAGTACTTC. As protein: CASSYSGRGAYEQYF. This rearrangement joins TRBV6-6 to TRBJ2-7; a weak D match, TRBD2 (6 bases). Trimming cost V 0 bases and J 2 bases, with 11 bases left between them. Germline V gene data show CDR1 as MNHNY and CDR2 as SVGAGI (reference sequence). The CDR3 consists of 15 residues.

The J gene is TRBJ2-5, the V gene TRBV5-4; 11 nucleotides agree with TRBD2. The germline CDR1 and CDR2 sequences are SGHNT and YYREEE (reference sequence). The CDR3 runs to 17 residues. V lost 0 bases to trimming and J lost 1 base; unmatched junction nucleotides: 5. As DNA, the CDR3 is TGTGCCAGCAGCTTGGTGCTAGCGGGAGGAGTCCAAGAGACCCAGTACTTC. Encoded protein: CASSLVLAGGVQETQYF.

The rearrangement uses TRBV5-3 and TRBJ1-5, with D maybe TRBD1 (5 bases). TRBV5-3 is treated as an ORF (open reading frame) with a function not yet certain. V gave up 3 bases and J gave up 4 bases, with 17 bases separating them. The CDR3 is 16 amino acids. The CDR3 DNA reads TGTGCCAGAAGCTCCCAGCCAGGGATGGGGAATCAGCCCCAGCATTTT. Its protein is CARSSQPGMGNQPQHF.

J is TRBJ2-2 and V is TRBV4-1, with TRBD1 matching over 10 bases. Trimming removed 4 bases from V and 4 bases from J; junction bases left unmatched: 0. This CDR3 region has 14 residues. The V gene's germline CDR1 is MGHRA and CDR2 YSYEKL. DNA of the CDR3: TGCGCCAGCAGCCGGACAGGGGGCACCGGGGAGCTGTTTTTT. It codes for CASSRTGGTGELFF.

This clone was seen a single time. J is TRBJ2-4 and V is TRBV10-3; 11 bases line up with TRBD2. Germline CDR1 reads ENHRY; CDR2 reads SYGVKD. This CDR3 has 16 amino acids. The trim removed 8 bases at V and 4 bases at J, leaving 10 bases unmatched. CDR3: CAIGPSGTSGKNIQYF. CDR3 DNA: TGTGCCATCGGCCCGTCCGGGACTAGCGGAAAAAACATTCAGTACTTC.

The rearrangement joins TRBV6-5 to TRBJ2-1; weak D call: TRBD2 (6 bases). This CDR3 has 14 amino acids. With 2 bases removed from V and 1 base from J, the gap between germline ends came to 6 bases. Germline assignment: CDR1 MNHEY and CDR2 SVGAGI. CDR3 coding DNA: TGTGCCAGCAGTTACGGGGGGTCCTACAATGAGCAGTTCTTC. Translated, it gives CASSYGGSYNEQFF.

On this clone: Relative to the germline gene, one junction end is altered; a read error may explain this. The chain combines TRBV7-7 with TRBJ2-3, with D perhaps matching TRBD1 or TRBD2 (5 bases each). This CDR3 is 14 amino acids long. Looked up from germline, CDR1 is SSHAT and CDR2 is FNYEAQ (reference sequence). The CDR3 loop reads CASSSLGVPDTQYF. CDR3 in DNA: TGTGCTAGCAGCTCTCTGGGGGTTCCAGATACGCAGTATTTT.